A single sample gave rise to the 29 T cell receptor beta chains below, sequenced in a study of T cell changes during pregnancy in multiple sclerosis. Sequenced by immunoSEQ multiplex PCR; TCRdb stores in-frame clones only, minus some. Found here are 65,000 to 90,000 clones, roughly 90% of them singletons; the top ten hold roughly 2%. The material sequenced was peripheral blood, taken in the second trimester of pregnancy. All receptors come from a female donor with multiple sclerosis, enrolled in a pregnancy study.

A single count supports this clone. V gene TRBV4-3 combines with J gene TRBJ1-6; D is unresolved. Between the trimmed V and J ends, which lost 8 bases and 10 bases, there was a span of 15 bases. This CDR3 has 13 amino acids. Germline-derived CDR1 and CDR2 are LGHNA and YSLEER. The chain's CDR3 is CASSKSGESPLHF. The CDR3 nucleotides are TGCGCCAGCTCCAAAAGTGGGGAGTCACCCCTCCACTTT.

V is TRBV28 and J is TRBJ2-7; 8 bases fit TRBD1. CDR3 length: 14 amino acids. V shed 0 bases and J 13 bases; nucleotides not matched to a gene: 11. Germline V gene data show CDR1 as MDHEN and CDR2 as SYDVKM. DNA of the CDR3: TGTGCCAGCAGTTTATGGACTACCGGGACAGGAGTTTACTTC. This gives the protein CASSLWTTGTGVYF.

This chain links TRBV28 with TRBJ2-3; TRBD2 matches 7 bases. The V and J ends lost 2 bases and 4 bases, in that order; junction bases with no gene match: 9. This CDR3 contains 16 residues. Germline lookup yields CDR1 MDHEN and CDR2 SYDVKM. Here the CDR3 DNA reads TGTGCCAGCAGTTTAAGGCCTATGGGAGGGGCAGATACGCAGTATTTT. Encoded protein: CASSLRPMGGADTQYF.

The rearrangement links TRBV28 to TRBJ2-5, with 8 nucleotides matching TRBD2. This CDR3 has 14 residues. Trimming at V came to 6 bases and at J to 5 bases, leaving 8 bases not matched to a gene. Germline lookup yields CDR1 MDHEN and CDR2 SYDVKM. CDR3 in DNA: TGTGCCAGCAGACCCGGACTAGCAGGGGAGACCCAGTACTTC. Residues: CASRPGLAGETQYF.

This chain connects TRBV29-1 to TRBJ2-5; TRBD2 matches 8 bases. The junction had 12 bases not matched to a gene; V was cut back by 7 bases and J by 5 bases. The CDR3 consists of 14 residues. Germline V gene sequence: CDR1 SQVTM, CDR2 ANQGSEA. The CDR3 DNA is TGCAGCGCTGCAGGCGGGGGGCGCTGGGAGACCCAGTACTTC. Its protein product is CSAAGGGRWETQYF.

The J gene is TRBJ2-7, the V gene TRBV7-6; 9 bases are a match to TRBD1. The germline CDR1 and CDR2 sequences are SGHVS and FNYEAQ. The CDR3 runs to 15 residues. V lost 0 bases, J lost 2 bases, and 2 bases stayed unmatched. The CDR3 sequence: CASSLAGDRAYEQYF. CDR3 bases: TGTGCCAGCAGCTTAGCAGGGGACAGGGCCTACGAGCAGTACTTC.

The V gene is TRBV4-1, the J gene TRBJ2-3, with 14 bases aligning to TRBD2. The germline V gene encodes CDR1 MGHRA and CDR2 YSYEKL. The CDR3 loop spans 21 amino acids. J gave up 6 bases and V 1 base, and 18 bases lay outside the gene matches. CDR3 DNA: TGCGCCAGCAGCCAAGTCACCCTCCTCCCGGGACTAGCGGGAGATGGGGATACGCAGTATTTT. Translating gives CASSQVTLLPGLAGDGDTQYF.

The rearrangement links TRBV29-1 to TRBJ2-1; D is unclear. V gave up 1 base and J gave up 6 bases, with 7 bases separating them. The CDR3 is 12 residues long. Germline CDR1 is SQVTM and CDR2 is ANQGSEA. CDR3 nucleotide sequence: TGCAGCGTTGAAGGGCCACCCAATGAGCAGTTCTTC. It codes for CSVEGPPNEQFF.

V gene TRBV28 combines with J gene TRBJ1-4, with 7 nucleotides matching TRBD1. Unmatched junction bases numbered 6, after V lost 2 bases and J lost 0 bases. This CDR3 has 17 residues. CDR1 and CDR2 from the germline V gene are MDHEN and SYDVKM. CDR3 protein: CASSLMSRGATNEKLFF. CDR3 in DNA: TGTGCCAGCAGTTTAATGTCCAGGGGGGCAACTAATGAAAAACTGTTTTTT.

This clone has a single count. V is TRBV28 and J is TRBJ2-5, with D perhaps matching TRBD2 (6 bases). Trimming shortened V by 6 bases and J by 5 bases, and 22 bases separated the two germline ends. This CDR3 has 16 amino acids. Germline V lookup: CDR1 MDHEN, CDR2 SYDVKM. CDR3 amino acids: CASSHLGGMEGETQYF. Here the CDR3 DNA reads TGTGCCAGCAGCCACCTTGGGGGAATGGAGGGGGAGACCCAGTACTTC.

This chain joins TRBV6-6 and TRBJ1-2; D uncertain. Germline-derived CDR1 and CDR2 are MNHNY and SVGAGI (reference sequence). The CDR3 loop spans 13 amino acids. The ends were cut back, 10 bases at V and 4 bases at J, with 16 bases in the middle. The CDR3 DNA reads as TGTGCCATCGGGAACAATCCAATCTATGGCTACACCTTC. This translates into CAIGNNPIYGYTF.

The CDR3 DNA reads TGCGCCAGCAGCTTGGATCCTAAATTGGCGGATGGCTACACCTTC. Its translation: CASSLDPKLADGYTF. This chain links TRBV5-1 with TRBJ1-2; D not certain. Germline V CDR1 and CDR2: SGHRS, YFSETQ. V shed 0 bases and J shed 6 bases, with 15 bases lying between them. The CDR3 contains 15 residues.

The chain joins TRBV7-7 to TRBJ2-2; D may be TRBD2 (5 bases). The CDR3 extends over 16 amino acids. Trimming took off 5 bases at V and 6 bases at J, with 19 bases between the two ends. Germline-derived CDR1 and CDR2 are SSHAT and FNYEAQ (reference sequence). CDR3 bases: TGTGCCAGCAGCCCAGGACGCCCGGGGTGGGCCGGGGAGCTGTTTTTT. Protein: CASSPGRPGWAGELFF.

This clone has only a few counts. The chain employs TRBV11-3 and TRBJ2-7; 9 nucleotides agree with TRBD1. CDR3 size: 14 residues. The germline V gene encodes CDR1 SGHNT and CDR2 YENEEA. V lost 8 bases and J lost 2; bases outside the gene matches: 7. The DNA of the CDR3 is TGTGCCAGCGCGCCGGGACAGGGAACCTACGAGCAGTACTTC. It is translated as CASAPGQGTYEQYF.

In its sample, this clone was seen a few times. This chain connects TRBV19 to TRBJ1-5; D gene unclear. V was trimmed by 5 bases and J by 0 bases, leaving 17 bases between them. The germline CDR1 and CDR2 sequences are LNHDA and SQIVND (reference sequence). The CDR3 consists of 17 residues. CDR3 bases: TGTGCCAGTAGTTCCGGACGGGAAATTTATAGCAATCAGCCCCAGCATTTT. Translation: CASSSGREIYSNQPQHF.

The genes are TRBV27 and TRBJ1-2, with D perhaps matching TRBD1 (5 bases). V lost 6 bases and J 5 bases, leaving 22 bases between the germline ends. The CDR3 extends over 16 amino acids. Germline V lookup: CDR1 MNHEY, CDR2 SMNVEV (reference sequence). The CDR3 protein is CASRPVGGARRYGYTF. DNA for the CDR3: TGTGCCAGCAGACCCGTAGGAGGGGCGCGACGGTATGGCTACACCTTC.

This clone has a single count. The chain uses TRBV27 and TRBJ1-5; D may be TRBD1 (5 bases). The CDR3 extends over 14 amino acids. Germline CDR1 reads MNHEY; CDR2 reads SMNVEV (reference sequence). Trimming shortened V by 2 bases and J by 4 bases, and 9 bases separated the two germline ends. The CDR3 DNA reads TGTGCCAGCAGTTTACGGGGGGGAAATCAGCCCCAGCATTTT. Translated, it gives CASSLRGGNQPQHF.

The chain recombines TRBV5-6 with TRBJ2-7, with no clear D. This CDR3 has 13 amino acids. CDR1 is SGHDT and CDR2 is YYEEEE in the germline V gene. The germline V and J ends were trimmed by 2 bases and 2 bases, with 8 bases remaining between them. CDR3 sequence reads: CASSFGSTYEQYF. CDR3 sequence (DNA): TGTGCCAGCAGCTTCGGTAGTACCTACGAGCAGTACTTC.

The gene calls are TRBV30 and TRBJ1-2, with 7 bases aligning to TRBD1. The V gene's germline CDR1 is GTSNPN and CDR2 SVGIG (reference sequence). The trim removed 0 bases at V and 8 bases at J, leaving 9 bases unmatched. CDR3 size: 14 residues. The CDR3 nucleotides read TGTGCCTGGAGTGTGACAGGGAGTAGTAGGGGCTACACCTTC. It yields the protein CAWSVTGSSRGYTF. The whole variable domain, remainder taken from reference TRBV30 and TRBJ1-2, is SQTIHQWPATLVQPVGSPLSLECTVEGTSNPNLYWYRQAAGRGLQLLFYSVGIGQISSEVPQNLSASRPQDRQFILSSKKLLLSDSGFYLCAWSVTGSSRGYTFGSGTRLTVV.

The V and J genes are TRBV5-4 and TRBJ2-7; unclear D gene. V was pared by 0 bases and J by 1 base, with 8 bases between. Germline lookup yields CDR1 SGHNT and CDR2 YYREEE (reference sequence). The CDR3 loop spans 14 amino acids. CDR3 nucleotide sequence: TGTGCCAGCAGCTTGGCTAGTGGATCCTACGAGCAGTACTTC. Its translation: CASSLASGSYEQYF.

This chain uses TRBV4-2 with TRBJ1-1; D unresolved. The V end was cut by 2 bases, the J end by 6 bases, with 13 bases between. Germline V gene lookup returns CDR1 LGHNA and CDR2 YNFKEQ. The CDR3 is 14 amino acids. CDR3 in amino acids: CASSQIFGYSEAFF. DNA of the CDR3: TGTGCCAGCAGCCAAATCTTCGGGTATTCTGAAGCTTTCTTT.

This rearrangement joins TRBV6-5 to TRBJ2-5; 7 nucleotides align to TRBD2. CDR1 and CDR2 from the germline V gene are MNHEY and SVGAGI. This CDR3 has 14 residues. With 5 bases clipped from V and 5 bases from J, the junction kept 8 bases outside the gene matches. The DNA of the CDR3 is TGTGCCAGCAGTCAGTCGGGGGGAGAGGAGACCCAGTACTTC. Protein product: CASSQSGGEETQYF.

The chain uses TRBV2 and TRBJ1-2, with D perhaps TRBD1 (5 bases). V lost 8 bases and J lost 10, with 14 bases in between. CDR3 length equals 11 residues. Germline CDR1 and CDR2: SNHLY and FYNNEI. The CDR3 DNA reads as TGTGCCAGCTTGGACATATGGTCCTACACCTTC. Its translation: CASLDIWSYTF.

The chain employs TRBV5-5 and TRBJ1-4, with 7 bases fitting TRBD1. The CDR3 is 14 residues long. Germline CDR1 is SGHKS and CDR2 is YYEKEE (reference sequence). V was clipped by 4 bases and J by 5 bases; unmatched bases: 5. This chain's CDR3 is CASSPGQINEKLFF. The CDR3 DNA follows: TGTGCCAGCAGCCCGGGACAGATAAATGAAAAACTGTTTTTT.

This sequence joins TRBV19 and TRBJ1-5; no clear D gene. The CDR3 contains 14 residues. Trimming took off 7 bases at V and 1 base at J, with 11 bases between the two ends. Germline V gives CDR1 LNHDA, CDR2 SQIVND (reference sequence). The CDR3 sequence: CASTLGRSNQPQHF. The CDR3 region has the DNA TGTGCCAGTACCCTTGGGCGAAGCAATCAGCCCCAGCATTTT.

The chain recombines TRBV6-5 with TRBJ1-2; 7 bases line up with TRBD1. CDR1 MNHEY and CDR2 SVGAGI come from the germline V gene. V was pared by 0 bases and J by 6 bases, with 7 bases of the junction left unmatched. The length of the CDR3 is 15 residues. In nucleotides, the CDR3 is TGTGCCAGCAGTTACTCCGGGACAGTAGGGCATGGCTACACCTTC. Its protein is CASSYSGTVGHGYTF.

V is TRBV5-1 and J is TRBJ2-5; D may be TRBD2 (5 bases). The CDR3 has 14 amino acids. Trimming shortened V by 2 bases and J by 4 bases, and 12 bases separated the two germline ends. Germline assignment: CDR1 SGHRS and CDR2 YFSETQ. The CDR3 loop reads CASSFIPDLETQYF. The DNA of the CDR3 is TGCGCCAGCAGCTTCATCCCGGACTTAGAGACCCAGTACTTC.

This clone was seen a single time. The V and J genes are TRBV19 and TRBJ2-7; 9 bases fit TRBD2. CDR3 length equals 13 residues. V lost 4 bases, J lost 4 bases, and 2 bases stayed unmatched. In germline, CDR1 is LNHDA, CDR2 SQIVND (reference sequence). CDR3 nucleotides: TGTGCCAGTAGTACGGGACTAGCTTACGAGCAGTACTTC. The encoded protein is CASSTGLAYEQYF.

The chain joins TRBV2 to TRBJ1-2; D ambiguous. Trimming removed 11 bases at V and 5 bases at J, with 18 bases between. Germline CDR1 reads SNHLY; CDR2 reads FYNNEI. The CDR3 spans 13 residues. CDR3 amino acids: CASAVRGGYGYTF. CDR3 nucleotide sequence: TGTGCCTCAGCAGTAAGAGGCGGATATGGCTACACCTTC.